One sample yielded the 6 T cell receptor beta chains listed below, sequenced in a study of cytotoxic CD8 clonotypes in ibrutinib-treated CLL. Method: immunoSEQ multiplex PCR; TCRdb's copy keeps in-frame clones and lacks some. The sample holds about 140,000 clones; 70% to 80% are singletons and the top ten take 25% to 35%. The sequencing used PBMCs, collected after 12 months of ibrutinib treatment. The receptors were gathered from a human donor with chronic lymphocytic leukemia.

The gene calls are TRBV5-1 and TRBJ1-3, with D tentatively TRBD1 (6 bases). The ends were cut back, 3 bases at V and 1 base at J, with 8 bases in the middle. The CDR3 runs to 14 residues. Germline CDR1 is SGHRS and CDR2 is YFSETQ. The CDR3 here is CASSSGQSGNTIYF. In DNA, the CDR3 is TGCGCCAGCAGCTCCGGACAGTCTGGAAACACCATATATTTT.

The V call is TRBV27, the J call TRBJ2-7; the match to TRBD1 covers 8 bases. The V gene's germline CDR1 is MNHEY and CDR2 SMNVEV (reference sequence). V gave up 3 bases and J gave up 3 bases; unmatched junction bases: 7. The CDR3 covers 15 residues. The chain's CDR3 is CASSFTTGAIYEQYF. For the CDR3, the DNA is TGTGCCAGCAGTTTCACGACAGGGGCCATCTACGAGCAGTACTTC.

The chain couples TRBV30 to TRBJ2-7; D call uncertain. Trimming took off 0 bases at V and 5 bases at J, with 14 bases between the two ends. This CDR3 has 14 residues. The germline V gene has CDR1 GTSNPN and CDR2 SVGIG (reference sequence). The CDR3 here is CAWSVRYYGNEQYF. The CDR3 DNA sequence: TGTGCCTGGAGTGTCCGTTATTACGGCAACGAGCAGTACTTC.

This clone was observed once. The chain uses TRBV27 and TRBJ1-5; 8 bases fit TRBD1. Trimming removed 3 bases from V and 0 bases from J; junction bases left unmatched: 4. The CDR3 extends over 16 amino acids. The germline CDR1 and CDR2 sequences are MNHEY and SMNVEV (reference sequence). Here the CDR3 DNA reads TGTGCCAGCAGTTTCAGGGGGCCCCTTAGCAATCAGCCCCAGCATTTT. It is translated as CASSFRGPLSNQPQHF.

The chain carries TRBV19 and TRBJ2-7; 11 bases fit TRBD2. Germline V gene sequence: CDR1 LNHDA, CDR2 SQIVND (reference sequence). The ends lost 2 bases at V and 5 bases at J; junction bases unmatched: 5. There are 15 residues in the CDR3. CDR3 coding DNA: TGTGCCAGTAGTATAACTAGCGGGAGTGTCAACGAGCAGTACTTC. Its translation: CASSITSGSVNEQYF.

This clone was recorded only once. This chain links TRBV5-1 with TRBJ2-5, with TRBD1 as a possible D gene (5 bases). CDR3 length: 14 residues. V was pared by 2 bases and J by 2 bases, with 10 bases between. Germline lookup yields CDR1 SGHRS and CDR2 YFSETQ. CDR3 sequence (DNA): TGCGCCAGCAGCTTCGCAGGGTCGCAAGAGACCCAGTACTTC. It codes for CASSFAGSQETQYF.